This T cell receptor beta chain emerged from a study of shared clonotypes between healthy human individuals. Points from the study as a whole: Naive subsets typically showed greater estimated richness than memory subsets.

Some clones are missing from TCRdb's copy, which holds only in-frame ones; the method was immunoSEQ multiplex PCR. The sample has about 2 million clones, 85% to 95% seen once. It was CD45RO-negative cells, positively selected for CCR7, that made up naive CD8 cells, with terminally differentiated effector memory CD45RA+ cells excluded. As concerns this clone: No antigen is known for it.

Sequencing was done on a sample of naive CD8+ T cells sorted from blood. This receptor was obtained from a man aged 18-30 years in good health.

The CDR3 here is CATLFTSEGAGEKLFF. CDR3 nucleotide sequence: TGTGCCACCTTATTTACCTCGGAGGGGGCGGGGGAAAAACTGTTTTTT. The rearrangement links TRBV28 to TRBJ1-4; 7 nucleotides agree with TRBD1. Germline V gene sequence: CDR1 MDHEN, CDR2 SYDVKM. This CDR3 comprises 16 residues. V shed 10 bases and J 8 bases; nucleotides not matched to a gene: 19. The full variable domain, its missing parts supplied by reference TRBV28 and TRBJ1-4, is DVKVTQSSRYLVKRTGEKVFLECVQDMDHENMFWYRQDPGLGLRLIYFSYDVKMKEKGDIPEGYSVSREKKERFSLILESASTNQTSMYLCATLFTSEGAGEKLFFGSGTQLSVL.